The clone carrying this T cell receptor beta chain appeared a few times. This sample is part of a study of response to subunit inactivated influenza vaccine. TCRdb re-derived calls from the RT-PCR reads in MiXCR, one entry per CDR3 protein. Seen here are roughly 700,000 distinct CDR3 sequences, over 11% observed once, and the top ten hold 6% to 7%. The CDR3 loop spans 15 amino acids. CDR1 is MDHEN and CDR2 is SYDVKM in the germline V gene. V shed 0 bases and J 5 bases; nucleotides not matched to a gene: 4. The input for sequencing was PBMCs from blood, taken approximately 15 days before vaccination. The sequence derives from a man aged 45 to 65 who received an inactivated influenza vaccine. J is TRBJ1-1 and V is TRBV28; 9 nucleotides line up with TRBD1. The CDR3 sequence: CASSLWTGGGTEAFF. Here the CDR3 DNA reads TGTGCCAGCAGTTTATGGACAGGGGGAGGGACTGAAGCTTTCTTT.